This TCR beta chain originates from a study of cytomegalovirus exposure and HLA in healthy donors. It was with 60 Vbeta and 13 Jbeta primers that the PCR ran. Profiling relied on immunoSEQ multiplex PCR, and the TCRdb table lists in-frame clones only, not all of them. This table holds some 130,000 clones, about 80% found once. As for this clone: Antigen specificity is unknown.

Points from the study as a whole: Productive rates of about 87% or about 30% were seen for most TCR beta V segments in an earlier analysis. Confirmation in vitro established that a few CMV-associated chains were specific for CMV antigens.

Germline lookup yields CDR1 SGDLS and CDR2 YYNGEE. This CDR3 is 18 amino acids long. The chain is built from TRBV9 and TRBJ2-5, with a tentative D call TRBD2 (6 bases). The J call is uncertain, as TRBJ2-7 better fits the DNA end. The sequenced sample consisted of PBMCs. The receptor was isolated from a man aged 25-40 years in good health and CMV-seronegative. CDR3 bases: TGTGCCAGCAGCGTAGGAGGAACCGGACTACGTAGCTCCTACGAGCAGTACTTC. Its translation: CASSVGGTGLRSSYEQYF.